This TCR beta chain was recovered during a study of T cell repertoires in cytomegalovirus infection. Background on the study: Indications of both CMV infection and matching HLA type were provided by public TCR beta signatures.

As concerns this clonotype: Its antigen is not identified.

TCRdb recomputed calls from the reads with MiXCR, one row per CDR3 protein. The data hold roughly 990,000 distinct CDR3 sequences, with roughly 30% observed a single time. The receptor comes from a human donor in good health (CMV status not recorded). Some clones in this sample may be carry-over from other donors' samples. The material sequenced was cultured CD8+ T cells from PBMCs, taken from culture after CMV antigen stimulation.

CDR3 loop: CASSADRGRNEKLFF. The CDR3 nucleotides read TGTGCCAGCAGCGCCGACAGGGGGCGAAACGAAAAACTGTTTTTT. The V and J genes are TRBV7-9 and TRBJ1-4, with 10 positions matching TRBD1. V shed 5 bases and J 8 bases; nucleotides not matched to a gene: 8. CDR1 SEHNR and CDR2 FQNEAQ come from the germline V gene (reference sequence). CDR3 length: 15 residues.